The 25 T cell receptor beta chains below come from one sample, sequenced in a study of regulatory T cells in long-lasting Graves disease. The time point is: persistent/refractory GD, antithyroid drugs over 5 years with positive TRAb. Preparation of the TCR library used RNA extracted from PBMCs. Arm-PCR of CDR3 regions and iRepertoire HTBI primers were used to build TCR beta libraries. TCRdb recomputed calls from the multiplex PCR reads with MiXCR, one row per CDR3 protein. Seen here are around 510,000 distinct CDR3 sequences, less than 25% observed once, and the top ten hold about 8.3%. The specimen comprised peripheral blood mononuclear cells (PBMCs), sampled when the disease was refractory, from a patient treated with antithyroid drugs. These receptors originate from a female donor with Graves disease.

The table lists this clonotype with many counts. The CDR3 DNA reads as TGTGCCAGAAGTGGGGACAGGGGATATGGCTACACCTTC. It yields the protein CARSGDRGYGYTF. The V gene is TRBV6-2 or TRBV6-3, the J gene TRBJ1-2; the match to TRBD1 covers 10 bases. After removal of 9 bases from V and 5 bases from J, the junction contained 6 bases not matched to a gene. In germline, CDR1 is MNHEY, CDR2 SVGEGT. This CDR3 has 13 residues.

The gene calls are TRBV30 and TRBJ2-7; 8 positions agree with TRBD1. In germline, CDR1 is GTSNPN, CDR2 SVGIG (reference sequence). V lost 6 bases to trimming and J lost 2 bases; unmatched junction nucleotides: 3. The CDR3 has 12 amino acids. The DNA for the CDR3 is TGTGCCTGTACACAGGGGGCCTACGAGCAGTACTTC. It encodes CACTQGAYEQYF. The full variable domain, completed using reference TRBV30 and TRBJ2-7, is SQTIHQWPATLVQPVGSPLSLECTVEGTSNPNLYWYRQAAGRGLQLLFYSVGIGQISSEVPQNLSASRPQDRQFILSSKKLLLSDSGFYLCACTQGAYEQYFGPGTRLTVT.

This clonotype was detected a few times. The chain has TRBV7-2 and TRBJ1-5; D remains ambiguous. Germline assignment: CDR1 SGHTA and CDR2 FQGNSA. The CDR3 covers 13 residues. Trimming took 3 bases from V and 3 from J, leaving 6 bases between them. The CDR3 spells CASSFDNNQPQHF. The CDR3 DNA reads TGTGCCAGCAGCTTTGACAACAATCAGCCCCAGCATTTT.

The DNA for the CDR3 is TGTGCCAGCAGCTTTGCCAGGAACCCGAGGAATTCACCCCTCCACTTT. This gives the protein CASSFARNPRNSPLHF. The chain uses TRBV5-8 and TRBJ1-6; D is uncertain. Looked up from germline, CDR1 is SGHTS and CDR2 is YDEGEE. Trimming pared 2 bases from V and 7 bases from J, leaving 16 bases between. This CDR3 is 16 amino acids long.

The chain carries TRBV4-1 and TRBJ2-7, with TRBD2 as a possible D gene (5 bases). V lost 0 bases to trimming and J lost 1 base, with 16 bases between them. Looked up from germline, CDR1 is MGHRA and CDR2 is YSYEKL. The CDR3 extends over 17 amino acids. CDR3 bases: TGCGCCAGCAGCCAAGAGGGTGGCTGGACTGGATCCTACGAGCAGTACTTC. This encodes CASSQEGGWTGSYEQYF.

V usage is TRBV20-1 and J usage is TRBJ1-3; D ambiguous. Per the germline V gene, CDR1 is DFQATT and CDR2 is SNEGSKA (reference sequence). Trimming removed 0 bases at V and 1 base at J, with 7 bases between. The CDR3 covers 14 residues. This chain's CDR3 is CSAREPGSGNTIYF. CDR3 coding DNA: TGCAGTGCTAGAGAGCCGGGGTCTGGAAACACCATATATTTT.

The genes are TRBV6-1 and TRBJ1-3, with 7 bases that match TRBD1. The CDR3 runs to 14 residues. J lost 8 bases, V lost 5 bases, and 9 bases had no gene match. Germline loops: CDR1 MNHNS, CDR2 SASEGT. The CDR3 loop is CASSRDSIGDTIYF. CDR3 nucleotides: TGTGCCAGCAGTCGGGACAGTATAGGTGACACCATATATTTT.

As for this clonotype: A read error is possible here, since a much larger clone lies one base away. V and J are TRBV27 and TRBJ1-2; D gene ambiguous. V was cut by 8 bases and J by 6 bases, with 16 bases left in between. Germline lookup yields CDR1 MNHEY and CDR2 SMNVEV (reference sequence). CDR3 length: 13 amino acids. The CDR3 here is CASGYLGSDGYTF. The CDR3 nucleotides are TGTGCCAGCGGTTATTTGGGGAGCGATGGCTACACCTTC.

This clonotype was seen at least ten times. The rearrangement uses TRBV6-1 and TRBJ1-2; 9 positions match TRBD1. J was trimmed by 8 bases and V by 6 bases; bases with no gene match: 13. This CDR3 region has 15 residues. Per the germline V gene, CDR1 is MNHNS and CDR2 is SASEGT. The CDR3 region has the DNA TGTGCCAGCAGGCTTGCCGGGACAGGGTATCGCGGCTACACCTTC. Its translation: CASRLAGTGYRGYTF.

This chain uses TRBV30 with TRBJ2-3; 7 bases line up with TRBD1. The germline V gene has CDR1 GTSNPN and CDR2 SVGIG (reference sequence). The CDR3 is 14 residues long. The trim removed 6 bases at V and 1 base at J, leaving 7 bases unmatched. CDR3 amino acids: CACTHRGRTDTQYF. The CDR3, as DNA: TGTGCCTGTACTCACAGGGGACGCACAGATACGCAGTATTTT.

This clonotype was seen repeatedly, ten times or more. The chain links TRBV6-1 to TRBJ1-1; possibly TRBD1 for D (5 bases). V lost 7 bases and J lost 1, with 19 bases in between. The germline gives CDR1 MNHNS, CDR2 SASEGT. This CDR3 contains 16 residues. CDR3 nucleotide sequence: TGTGCCAGCACCTACGGGGCAGGGCTATGGAACACTGAAGCTTTCTTT. Translation: CASTYGAGLWNTEAFF.

Remarks on this clonotype: The junction differs from germline at one of its ends, possibly a read error. This rearrangement joins TRBV27 to TRBJ2-7, with a weak D call TRBD1 (5 bases). The CDR3 is made up of 10 amino acids. Per germline, CDR1 MNHEY and CDR2 SMNVEV (reference sequence). In DNA, the CDR3 is TGTGCCAGCAGCCCGGGCGTAGGGGACTTC. Translation gives CASSPGVGDF.

This clonotype was counted at least ten times. The gene calls are TRBV7-2 and TRBJ2-7; TRBD2 is a possible D gene (5 bases). The CDR3 has 13 residues. Trimming stripped 5 bases from V and 3 bases from J, with 11 bases between. Looked up from germline, CDR1 is SGHTA and CDR2 is FQGNSA. The CDR3 spells CASSTRTFYEQYF. The DNA for the CDR3 is TGTGCCAGCAGCACCCGGACTTTCTACGAGCAGTACTTC.

This clonotype was observed at least ten times. This sequence joins TRBV27 and TRBJ2-5; a weak D match, TRBD2 (6 bases). Trimming left V 5 bases short and J 2 bases short, with 15 bases between. CDR3 length: 15 residues. In germline, CDR1 is MNHEY, CDR2 SMNVEV (reference sequence). The CDR3 reads CASSPHRGRQETQYF. The DNA of the CDR3 is TGTGCCAGCAGTCCCCACCGGGGGAGGCAAGAGACCCAGTACTTC.

This clonotype was observed many times. This chain connects TRBV27 to TRBJ2-4, with 7 bases aligning to TRBD1. Germline CDR1 and CDR2: MNHEY and SMNVEV (reference sequence). V gave up 0 bases and J gave up 3 bases; unmatched junction bases: 8. The CDR3 contains 17 residues. The CDR3 region is CASSLSQGSFVKNIQYF. Here the CDR3 DNA reads TGTGCCAGCAGTTTATCACAGGGGAGTTTTGTCAAAAACATTCAGTACTTC.

This clonotype was seen ten or more times. This sequence joins TRBV19 and TRBJ1-1, with TRBD1 matching over 7 bases. V lost 4 bases and J lost 4; bases outside the gene matches: 6. Germline V lookup: CDR1 LNHDA, CDR2 SQIVND (reference sequence). This CDR3 has 14 amino acids. The CDR3 is CASSTSTGSTEAFF. The CDR3 bases are TGTGCCAGTAGTACCTCGACAGGGAGCACTGAAGCTTTCTTT.

This clonotype has just a few counts. The V call is TRBV6-2 or TRBV6-3, the J call TRBJ1-6, with D possibly being TRBD1 (6 bases). The CDR3 extends over 19 amino acids. V was shortened by 0 bases and J by 8 bases, with 23 bases between the two germline ends. Germline V gene sequence: CDR1 MNHEY, CDR2 SVGEGT. The DNA for the CDR3 is TGTGCCAGCAGTTACTCGACAGGAGGCCCGATCCATTATGATTCACCCCTCCACTTT. Amino acids: CASSYSTGGPIHYDSPLHF.

CDR3 bases: TGTGCCTCGGCCGACCCCTACGAGCAGTACTTC. Its protein is CASADPYEQYF. The V call is TRBV19, the J call TRBJ2-7; no reliable D call. CDR3 length equals 11 residues. V lost 11 bases, J lost 2 bases, and 10 bases lay in between. CDR1 and CDR2 (germline): LNHDA, SQIVND (reference sequence).

This clonotype was seen repeatedly, ten times or more. The chain employs TRBV20-1 and TRBJ2-4; 10 bases map to TRBD2. Germline V gene sequence: CDR1 DFQATT, CDR2 SNEGSKA (reference sequence). The J segment lost 8 bases and the V segment lost 6 bases, leaving 4 bases of the junction unmatched. The CDR3 totals 12 residues. The CDR3 region is CSARTSGHIQYF. The DNA for the CDR3 is TGCAGTGCCCGGACTAGCGGACACATTCAGTACTTC.

The table lists this clonotype with many counts. The chain employs TRBV12-3 or TRBV12-4 and TRBJ1-1, with D possibly matching TRBD1 (5 bases). The V gene lost 4 bases and the J gene lost 1 base, with 16 bases spanning the gap. This CDR3 is built from 16 residues. In nucleotides, the CDR3 is TGTGCCAGCAGTTCCTACCCCCGGGACGAGAACACTGAAGCTTTCTTT. Protein product: CASSSYPRDENTEAFF.

This clonotype was seen a few times. The chain links TRBV2 to TRBJ1-4; D possibly corresponds to TRBD1 (6 bases). The length of the CDR3 is 18 residues. Germline V gives CDR1 SNHLY, CDR2 FYNNEI. V was shortened by 5 bases and J by 6 bases, with 25 bases between the two germline ends. The CDR3 region has the DNA TGTGCCAGCAGTACCCAAAACAGGACAGCAGTTTTCGATGAAAAACTGTTTTTT. Its translation: CASSTQNRTAVFDEKLFF. Combining the CDR3 with reference TRBV2 and TRBJ1-4 gives the whole variable domain EPEVTQTPSHQVTQMGQEVILRCVPISNHLYFYWYRQILGQKVEFLVSFYNNEISEKSEIFDDQFSVERPDGSNFTLKIRSTKLEDSAMYFCASSTQNRTAVFDEKLFFGSGTQLSVL.

This clonotype was seen ten or more times. V is TRBV29-1 and J is TRBJ2-7; the match to TRBD2 covers 7 bases. The germline gives CDR1 SQVTM, CDR2 ANQGSEA. The CDR3 extends over 12 amino acids. V shed 7 bases, J shed 1 base, and the junction held 4 bases outside the gene matches. This chain's CDR3 is CSAQGLSYEQYF. The CDR3 DNA is TGCAGCGCCCAGGGACTATCCTACGAGCAGTACTTC.

This clonotype was picked up many times. The chain couples TRBV12-3 or TRBV12-4 to TRBJ2-5, with D possibly being TRBD1 or TRBD2 (5 bases each). Trimming stripped 3 bases from V and 14 bases from J, with 13 bases between. The CDR3 has 11 amino acids. CDR3 protein: CASSLGTPLYF. DNA for the CDR3: TGTGCCAGCAGTTTGGGGACCCCTCTTTACTTC.

V is TRBV29-1 and J is TRBJ2-1; possibly TRBD1 or TRBD2 for D (5 bases each). Germline V gives CDR1 SQVTM, CDR2 ANQGSEA. The CDR3 spans 13 residues. The CDR3 DNA sequence: TGCAGTTTACGGGACGGCGGGTACAATGAGCAGTTCTTC. Amino acids: CSLRDGGYNEQFF.

This clonotype has at least ten counts. V is TRBV7-9 and J is TRBJ2-7; TRBD1 agrees at 9 bases. The CDR3 runs 14 residues. CDR1 and CDR2 from the germline V gene are SEHNR and FQNEAQ (reference sequence). The V gene end was trimmed by 4 bases and the J gene end by 7 bases; junction bases not matched to a gene: 8. CDR3 nucleotides: TGTGCCAGCAGCTCCTGGACAGGGGTGGGGGAGCAGTACTTC. This encodes CASSSWTGVGEQYF.